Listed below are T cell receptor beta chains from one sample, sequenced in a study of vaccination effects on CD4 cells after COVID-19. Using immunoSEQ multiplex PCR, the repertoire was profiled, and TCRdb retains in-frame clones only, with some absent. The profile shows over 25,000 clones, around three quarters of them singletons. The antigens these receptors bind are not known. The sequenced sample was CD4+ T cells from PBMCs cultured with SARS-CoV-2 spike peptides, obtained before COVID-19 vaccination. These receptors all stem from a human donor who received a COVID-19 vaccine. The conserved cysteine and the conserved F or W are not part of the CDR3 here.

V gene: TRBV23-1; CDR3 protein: ASSQSKDREETQY
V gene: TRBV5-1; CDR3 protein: ASSSNLAGNEQF
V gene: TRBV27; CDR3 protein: ASSWDRDTDTQY
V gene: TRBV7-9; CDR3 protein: ASSPRTGGQNNEQF
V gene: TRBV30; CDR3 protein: AWSLRNSETQY
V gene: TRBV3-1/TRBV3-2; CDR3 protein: ASSLAGGNTIY
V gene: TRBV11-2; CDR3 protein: ASRIPGQGAYEQY
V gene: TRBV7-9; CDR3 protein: ASRPAVRTGELF
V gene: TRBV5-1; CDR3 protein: ASSLLQQGPGELF
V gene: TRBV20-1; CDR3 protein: SARAYGYT
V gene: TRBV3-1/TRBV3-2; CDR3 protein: ASSRQSGGGADTQY
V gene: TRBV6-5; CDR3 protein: ASTTGIFNTGELF
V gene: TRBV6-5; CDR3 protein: ASRRGTSGNYEQY
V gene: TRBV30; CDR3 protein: AWSLQGRSGNTIY
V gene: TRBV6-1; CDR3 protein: ASSELGSSSYEQY
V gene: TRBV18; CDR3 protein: ASSGDPQETQY
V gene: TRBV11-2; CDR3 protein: ASSLDSQETQY
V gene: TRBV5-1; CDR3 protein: ASSTGDEGQPQH
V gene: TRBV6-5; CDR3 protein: ASSYSKPPALH
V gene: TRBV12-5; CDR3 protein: ASGLVVETQY
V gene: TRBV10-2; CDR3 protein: ASTLDRRAGELF
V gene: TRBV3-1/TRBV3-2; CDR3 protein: ASSERRTSSYNEQF
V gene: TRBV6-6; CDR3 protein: ASSPDQLGGEWESPYEQY
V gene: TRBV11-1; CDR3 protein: ASSLVGGASYGYT
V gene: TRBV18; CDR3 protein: ASSKGTSGMVNEQF
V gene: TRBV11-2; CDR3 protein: ASSRAVVSGSWNTEAF
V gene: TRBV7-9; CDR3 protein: ASSAPGRNSNQPQH
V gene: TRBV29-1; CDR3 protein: SVAPQATDTQY
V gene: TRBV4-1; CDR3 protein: ASSRGGLVPSYNEQF
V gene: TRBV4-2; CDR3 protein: ASSQALGPDNYGYT
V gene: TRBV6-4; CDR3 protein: ASSDTGGFTDTQY
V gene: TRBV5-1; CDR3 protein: ASSLELAGGHPEQY
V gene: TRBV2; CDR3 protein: ASSPGLPNTEAF
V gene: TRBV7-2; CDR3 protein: ASSFDRQNTEAF
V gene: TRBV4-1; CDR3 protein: ASSPRVAGGEETQY
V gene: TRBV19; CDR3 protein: ASSIDRQGQAF
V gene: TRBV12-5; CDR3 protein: ASGLVAGQGPNEQY
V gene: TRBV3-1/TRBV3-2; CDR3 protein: ASSQEYRRPQH
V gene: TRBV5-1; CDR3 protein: ASSLGTGRSTNEKLF
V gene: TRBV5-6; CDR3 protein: ASSLRRGRNTIY
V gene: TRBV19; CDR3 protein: ASSIAGTGGPYEQY
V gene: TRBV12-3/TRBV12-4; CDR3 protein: ASSLSRGQAF
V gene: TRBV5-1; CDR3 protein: ASSLYREGYGYT
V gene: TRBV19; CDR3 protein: ASSTGTSAFYEQY
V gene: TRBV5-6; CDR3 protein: ASSLVSETEAF
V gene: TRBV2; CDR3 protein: ASSMHWANEKLF
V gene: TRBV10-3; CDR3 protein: AIRARGTSTDTQY
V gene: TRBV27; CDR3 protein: ASSKWTDTSTEAF
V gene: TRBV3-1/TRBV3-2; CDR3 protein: ASSFNDQPQH
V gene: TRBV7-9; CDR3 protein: ASSFRWNEKLF
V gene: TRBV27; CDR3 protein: ASSLIPERAEAF
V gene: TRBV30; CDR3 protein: AWTGTSDNEQF
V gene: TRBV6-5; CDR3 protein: ASSLQGIMNTEAF
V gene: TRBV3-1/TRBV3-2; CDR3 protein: ASSHSGVGGGYNEQF
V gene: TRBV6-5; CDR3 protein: ASSRTGTESYEQY
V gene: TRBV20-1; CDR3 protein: SASESGRGTDTQY
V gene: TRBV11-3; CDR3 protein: ASSPRASGAGELF
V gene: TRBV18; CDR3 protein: ASSPFVGEAF
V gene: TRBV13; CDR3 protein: ASSLGQGAPYEQY
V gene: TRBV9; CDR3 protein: ASSSGQGWQPQH